The clone carrying this T cell receptor (beta chain) was seen a few times. The target antigen is unknown. These data come from a study of blood T cells in healthy people across ages. Study-wide results and caveats: Naive and antigen-experienced cells could not be conclusively compared, given unsorted PBMCs.

In terms of origin and age, donors were healthy Caucasian individuals from Russia aged roughly 6 to 95. With a J-beta primer mix and a sample-barcoded 5' primer, a second PCR ran roughly 7 to 11 cycles. TCRdb re-called the 5' RACE reads with MiXCR, one entry per CDR3 protein. This sample has nearly 800,000 distinct CDR3 sequences, with around 50% found just once. This CDR3 is 15 amino acids long. V lost 4 bases and J 5 bases, leaving 15 bases between the germline ends. CDR1 is MNHEY, CDR2 SVGEGT, per germline. The chain combines TRBV6-2 or TRBV6-3 with TRBJ1-5; D perhaps matches TRBD1 (6 bases). Source material: blood. The clonotype was recovered from a man in his forties or fifties in good health. The CDR3 region has the DNA TGTGCCAGCAGTTTCTCCGGGGGGCTAGATCAGCCCCAGCATTTT. It codes for CASSFSGGLDQPQHF.